The 9 T cell receptor beta chains below all came from one sample that was sequenced in a study of human T cells and chemical hapten exposure (dated by TCRdb to the early 2020s). The time point label, as the study defines it: patch test 1, 2 weeks after DPC sensitization. The treatment or condition label on this specimen signifies: therapeutic diphenylcyclopropenone sensitization with weekly scalp DPC. The receptor library was made with RACE. Instrument used: NextSeq 500. In TCRdb, the public reads were trimmed at Q25 with fastp and aligned with MiXCR, with productive beta chains retained. CDR3 protein sequences are deduplicated, and each keeps its most common genes and DNA. The sample has fewer than 500,000 distinct CDR3 sequences on record, around 5% of them singletons. Clones ranked in the top ten supply about 2.1% of the sample. Sequenced here: whole blood, sampled in connection with sensitization to the hapten diphenylcyclopropenone (DPC). Every receptor here comes from a woman aged 45-65 years with alopecia areata. Some clones in this sample may be carry-over from other donors' samples.

The sample holds many counts of this clonotype. The chain joins TRBV12-3 or TRBV12-4 to TRBJ2-1; D gene ambiguous. There are 13 residues in the CDR3. V was clipped by 3 bases and J by 6 bases, with 9 bases between them. The CDR3 region is CASSFGVGNEQFF. CDR3 in DNA: TGTGCCAGCAGTTTTGGGGTGGGCAATGAGCAGTTCTTC.

This clonotype was counted many times. The chain couples TRBV29-1 to TRBJ2-3; D is unresolved. The germline V gene encodes CDR1 SQVTM and CDR2 ANQGSEA. The CDR3 loop spans 15 amino acids. The DNA for the CDR3 is TGCAGAAACATGAAGGCATATACTAGCACAGATACGCAGTATTTT. It yields the protein CRNMKAYTSTDTQYF.

This clonotype has at least ten counts. The gene calls are TRBV7-8 and TRBJ2-1; 7 bases match TRBD2. V lost 5 bases to trimming and J lost 7 bases; unmatched junction nucleotides: 14. CDR1 is SGHVS and CDR2 is FQNEAQ in the germline V gene. This CDR3 spans 16 amino acids. The CDR3 DNA reads TGTGCCAGCAGCCTAGAGGGAGGGCTGCGACGTAATGAGCAGTTCTTC. It encodes CASSLEGGLRRNEQFF.

There are many counts of this clonotype. The chain combines TRBV28 with TRBJ2-7; D ambiguous. There are 13 residues in the CDR3. Trimming pared 3 bases from V and 2 bases from J, leaving 8 bases between. Germline CDR1 is MDHEN and CDR2 is SYDVKM. The CDR3 loop is CASSLGGTYEQYF. CDR3 nucleotides: TGTGCCAGCAGTTTGGGCGGAACCTACGAGCAGTACTTC.

This clonotype was recorded at least ten times. The CDR3 DNA follows: TGTGCCACCAGCAGAGAGGGGTACTCCTACGAGCAGTACTTC. This codes for CATSREGYSYEQYF. This sequence joins TRBV15 and TRBJ2-7; D is unclear. CDR3 length: 14 residues. The germline gives CDR1 LNHNV, CDR2 YYDKDF (reference sequence). V was shortened by 0 bases and J by 0 bases, with 6 bases between the two germline ends.

There are a few counts of this clonotype. The chain carries TRBV7-9 and TRBJ2-7; D tentatively reads TRBD1 or TRBD2 (6 bases each). In germline, CDR1 is SEHNR, CDR2 FQNEAQ (reference sequence). Between the trimmed V and J ends, which lost 5 bases and 7 bases, there was a span of 18 bases. The CDR3 totals 14 residues. The CDR3 protein is CASSHTGTLREQYF. DNA for the CDR3: TGTGCCAGCAGCCACACAGGGACTTTGAGGGAGCAGTACTTC. Complete variable domain (other parts from reference TRBV7-9 and TRBJ2-7): DTGVSQNPRHKITKRGQNVTFRCDPISEHNRLYWYRQTLGQGPEFLTYFQNEAQLEKSRLLSDRFSAERPKGSFSTLEIQRTEQGDSAMYLCASSHTGTLREQYFGPGTRLTVT.

As concerns this clonotype: This CDR3 fails to terminate in the conserved phenylalanine or tryptophan, so it likely reflects a read error. This sequence joins TRBV20-1 and TRBJ2-1, with 9 nucleotides matching TRBD2. This CDR3 comprises 11 residues. CDR1 and CDR2 (germline): DFQATT, SNEGSKA (reference sequence). CDR3 in amino acids: CAGLAYNEQFL. As DNA, the CDR3 is TGCGCGGGACTAGCTTACAATGAGCAGTTCCTC.

The chain joins TRBV7-2 to TRBJ1-1, with D unresolved. CDR3 length: 13 amino acids. V lost 3 bases, J lost 4 bases, and 9 bases lay in between. Germline loops: CDR1 SGHTA, CDR2 FQGNSA. The DNA of the CDR3 is TGTGCCAGCAGCTTTCGGGTATCCACTGAAGCTTTCTTT. This translates into CASSFRVSTEAFF.

This clonotype was found many times. This rearrangement joins TRBV7-9 to TRBJ1-4; D is undetermined. The germline gives CDR1 SEHNR, CDR2 FQNEAQ (reference sequence). V was cut by 5 bases and J by 8 bases, with 12 bases left in between. This CDR3 has 13 amino acids. CDR3 in DNA: TGTGCCAGCAGCCACCCTGACCGGGAAAAACTGTTTTTT. Protein: CASSHPDREKLFF.